The T cell receptor beta chain under discussion was sequenced for a study of Graves' ophthalmopathy and Graves' hyperthyroidism. This clonotype came up many times. Its antigen is currently unknown. Findings of the study overall: Researchers report that a 13-signature model separated ophthalmopathy from stable hyperthyroidism, posting about 91% sensitivity and roughly 83% specificity. Blood was where most expanded thyroid clonotypes above 0.001 frequency also turned up.

Amplified TCR beta CDR3 regions were obtained using RNA transcripts as template. After a first-round RT-PCR with HTBI primers, a second-round multiplex PCR was run. TCRdb re-analysed the multiplex PCR reads in MiXCR, keeping a single row per CDR3 protein. Among about 740,000 distinct CDR3 sequences listed, approximately 40% were seen once. Germline V CDR1 and CDR2: MNHNY, SVGAGI (reference sequence). There are 13 residues in the CDR3. The V gene lost 8 bases and the J gene lost 6 bases, with 17 bases spanning the gap. Excluded were patients with other autoimmune diseases, uncontrolled infections, pregnancy or lactation.

The receptor was isolated from an adult man with Graves' ophthalmopathy. The chain joins TRBV6-6 to TRBJ2-7; D is undetermined. Specimen: peripheral blood. The CDR3, as DNA: TGTGCCAGCCGCGAGCAGACTTGGGGCGAGCAGTACTTC. This encodes CASREQTWGEQYF.